Listed below are T cell receptor beta chains from one sample, sequenced in a study of blood T cells in healthy people across ages. A single record per CDR3 protein comes from TCRdb applying MiXCR to the 5' RACE reads. There are around 1.7 million distinct CDR3 sequences in the sample; roughly 28% occur only once, and roughly 8% lies in the top ten. Material for sequencing was blood. These TCRs come from a woman aged 25 to 45 in good health. CDR3s include the opening cysteine and the closing phenylalanine or tryptophan. A D gene is named only where the DNA matches it firmly. A row's size may be missing; if present it is once, few, many or a size class.

>TRBJ2-7|few|TRBV18|-
TGTGCCAGCTCCCTGAGCTGGGTCGACACGGCTACGGAGCAGTACTTC
CASSLSWVDTATEQYF
>TRBJ2-5|-|TRBV10-3|TRBD1
TGTGCCACCAAGGGACAGGGGGCCGACAGACTAGCGGGTCTCGTCAATGAGCAGTACTTC
CATKGQGADRLAGLVNEQYF
>TRBJ1-2|many|TRBV29-1|-
TGCAGCGTTGAAGGACTCTATGGCTACACCTTC
CSVEGLYGYTF
>TRBJ2-1|-|TRBV30|TRBD2
TGTGCCTGGTCAGCGGGAGGGTTAATATATGAGCAGTTCTTC
CAWSAGGLIYEQFF
>TRBJ2-3|-|TRBV2|-
TGTGCCAGCGGCCTGGGAGTAGCGGCCACAGATACGCAGTATTTT
CASGLGVAATDTQYF
>TRBJ1-1|few|TRBV6-5|TRBD1
TGTGCCAGCAGGTATACCGGGACAGGGGCGAACACTGAAGCTTTCTTT
CASRYTGTGANTEAFF
>TRBJ2-7|many|TRBV5-5|-
TGTGCCAGCAGCTTGGAGTGGCGGGACACGGGATCCTACGAGCAGTACTTC
CASSLEWRDTGSYEQYF
>TRBJ2-1|-|TRBV11-2|-
TGTGCCAGCAGCTGGCCAGGGCCTGGGGAGCAGTTCTTC
CASSWPGPGEQFF
>TRBJ2-1|few|TRBV3-1|-
TGTGCCAGCAGCCTCGCCGGGATTTGGAATGAGCAGTTCTTC
CASSLAGIWNEQFF
>TRBJ2-3|few|TRBV28|-
TGTGCCAGCAGTTTACTGCCGGGACGGCCAGTGAAGGATACGCAGTATTTT
CASSLLPGRPVKDTQYF
>TRBJ1-2|-|TRBV20-1|-
TGCAGTGCTAGTGTGGGCTGGTATGGCTACACCTTC
CSASVGWYGYTF
>TRBJ2-5|few|TRBV29-1|-
TGCAGCGCCGAAAGGATGGAGACCCAGTACTTC
CSAERMETQYF
>TRBJ2-1|-|TRBV28|-
TGTGCCAGCACCCCGGCAGGGGCCAATGAGCAGTTCTTC
CASTPAGANEQFF
>TRBJ2-2|-|TRBV24-1|-
TGTGCCACCAGTGAGCAGAGCACCGGGGAGCTGTTTTTT
CATSEQSTGELFF
>TRBJ2-3|-|TRBV9|TRBD2
TGTGCCAGCAGCGTAGTTATGGGATGGCTAGCGGGGTATTCGGATACGCAGTATTTT
CASSVVMGWLAGYSDTQYF
>TRBJ2-3|few|TRBV20-1|-
TGCAGTGCCACCTATGGCGACACAGATACGCAGTATTTT
CSATYGDTDTQYF